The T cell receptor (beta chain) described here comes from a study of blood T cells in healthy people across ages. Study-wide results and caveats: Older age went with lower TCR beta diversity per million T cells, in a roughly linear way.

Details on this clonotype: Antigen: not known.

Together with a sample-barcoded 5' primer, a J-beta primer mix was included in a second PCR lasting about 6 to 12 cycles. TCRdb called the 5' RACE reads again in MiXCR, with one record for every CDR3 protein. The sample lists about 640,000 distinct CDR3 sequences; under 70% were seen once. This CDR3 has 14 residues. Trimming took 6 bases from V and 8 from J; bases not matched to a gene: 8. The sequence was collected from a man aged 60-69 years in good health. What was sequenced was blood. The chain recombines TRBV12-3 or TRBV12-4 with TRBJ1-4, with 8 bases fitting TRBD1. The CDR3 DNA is TGTGCCAGCAGCGCACAGGGGGTAGCGGAAAAACTGTTTTTT. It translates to CASSAQGVAEKLFF.